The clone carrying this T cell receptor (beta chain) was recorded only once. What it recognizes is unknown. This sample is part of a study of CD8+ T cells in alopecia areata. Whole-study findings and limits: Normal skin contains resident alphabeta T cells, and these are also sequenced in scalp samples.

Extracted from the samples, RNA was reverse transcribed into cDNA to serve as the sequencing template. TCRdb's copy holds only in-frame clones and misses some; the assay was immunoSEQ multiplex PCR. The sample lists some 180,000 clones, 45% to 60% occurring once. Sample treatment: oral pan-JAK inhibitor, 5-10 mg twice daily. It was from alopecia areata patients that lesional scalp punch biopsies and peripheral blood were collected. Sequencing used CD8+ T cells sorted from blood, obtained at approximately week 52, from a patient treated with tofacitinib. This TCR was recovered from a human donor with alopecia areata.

CDR3 region: CASSPRGGITDTQYF. As DNA, the CDR3 is TGCGCCAGCAGCCCCCGTGGGGGGATCACAGATACGCAGTATTTT. This sequence joins TRBV5-1 and TRBJ2-3, with D possibly being TRBD2 (6 bases). The CDR3 has 15 residues. V gave up 4 bases and J gave up 2 bases, with 14 bases separating them. In germline, CDR1 is SGHRS, CDR2 YFSETQ.